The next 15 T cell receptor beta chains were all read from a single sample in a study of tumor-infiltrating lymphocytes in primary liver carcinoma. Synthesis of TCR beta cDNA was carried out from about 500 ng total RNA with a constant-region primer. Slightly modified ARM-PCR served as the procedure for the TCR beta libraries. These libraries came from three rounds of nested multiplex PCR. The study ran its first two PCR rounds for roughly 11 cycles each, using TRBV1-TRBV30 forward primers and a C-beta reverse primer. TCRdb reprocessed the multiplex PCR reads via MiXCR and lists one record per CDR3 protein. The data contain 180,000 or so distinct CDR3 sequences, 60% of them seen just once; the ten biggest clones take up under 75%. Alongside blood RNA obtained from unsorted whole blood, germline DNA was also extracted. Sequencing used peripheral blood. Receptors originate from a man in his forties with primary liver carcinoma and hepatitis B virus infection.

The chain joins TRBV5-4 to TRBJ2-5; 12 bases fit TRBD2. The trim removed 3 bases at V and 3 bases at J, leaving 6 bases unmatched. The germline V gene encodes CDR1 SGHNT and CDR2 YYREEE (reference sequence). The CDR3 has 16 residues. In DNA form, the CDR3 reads TGTGCCAGCAGCTGGGGGACTAGCGGGCGTGAAGAGACCCAGTACTTC. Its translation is CASSWGTSGREETQYF.

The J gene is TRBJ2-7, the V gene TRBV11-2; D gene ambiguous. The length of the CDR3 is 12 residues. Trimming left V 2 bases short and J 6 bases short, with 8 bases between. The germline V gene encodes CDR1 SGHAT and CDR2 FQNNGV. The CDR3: CASSLSSVEQYF. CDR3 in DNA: TGTGCCAGCAGCTTAAGTTCCGTCGAGCAGTACTTC.

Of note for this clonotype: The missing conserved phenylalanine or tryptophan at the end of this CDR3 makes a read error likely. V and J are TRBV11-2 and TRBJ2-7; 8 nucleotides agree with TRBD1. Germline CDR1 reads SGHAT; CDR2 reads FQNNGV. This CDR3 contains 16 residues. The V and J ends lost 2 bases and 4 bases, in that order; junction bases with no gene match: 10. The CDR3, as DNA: TGTGCCAGCAGCTTATCGCCGGGACAGGACTCGTACGAGCAGTACCTC. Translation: CASSLSPGQDSYEQYL.

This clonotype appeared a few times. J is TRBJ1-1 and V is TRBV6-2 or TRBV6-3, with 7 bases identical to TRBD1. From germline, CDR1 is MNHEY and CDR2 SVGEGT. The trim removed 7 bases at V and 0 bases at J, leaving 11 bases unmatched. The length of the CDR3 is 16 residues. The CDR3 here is CASTPYVGQVNTEAFF. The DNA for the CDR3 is TGTGCCAGCACCCCATACGTTGGACAGGTGAACACTGAAGCTTTCTTT.

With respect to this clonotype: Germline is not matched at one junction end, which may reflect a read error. This CDR3 reads CTSSLGVPSTDTRYF. The CDR3 DNA sequence: TGTACCAGCAGCTTGGGAGTCCCCAGCACAGATACGCGGTATTTT. The chain joins TRBV11-2 to TRBJ2-3; perhaps TRBD2 as D (5 bases). The CDR3 spans 15 residues. Germline CDR1 is SGHAT and CDR2 is FQNNGV.

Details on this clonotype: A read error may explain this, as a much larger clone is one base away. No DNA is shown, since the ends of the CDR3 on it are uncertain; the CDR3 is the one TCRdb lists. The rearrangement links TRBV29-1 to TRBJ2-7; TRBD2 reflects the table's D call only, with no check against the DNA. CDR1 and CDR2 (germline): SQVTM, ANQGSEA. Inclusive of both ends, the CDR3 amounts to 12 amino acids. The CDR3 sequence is CSVASGTYEPYF.

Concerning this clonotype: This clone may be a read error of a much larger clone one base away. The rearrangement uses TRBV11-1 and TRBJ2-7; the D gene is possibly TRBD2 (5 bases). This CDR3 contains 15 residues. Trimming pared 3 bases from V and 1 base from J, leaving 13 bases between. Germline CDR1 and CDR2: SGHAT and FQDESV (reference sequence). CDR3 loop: CASSFFQEVSYEQYF. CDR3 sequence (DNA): TGTGCCAGCAGCTTCTTTCAGGAGGTATCCTACGAGCAGTACTTC.

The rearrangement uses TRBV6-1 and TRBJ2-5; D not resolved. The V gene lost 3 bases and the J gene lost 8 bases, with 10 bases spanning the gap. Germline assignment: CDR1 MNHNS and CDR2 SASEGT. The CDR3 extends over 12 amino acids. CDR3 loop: CASSEGRDTQYF. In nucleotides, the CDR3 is TGTGCCAGCAGTGAGGGTCGTGATACCCAGTACTTC.

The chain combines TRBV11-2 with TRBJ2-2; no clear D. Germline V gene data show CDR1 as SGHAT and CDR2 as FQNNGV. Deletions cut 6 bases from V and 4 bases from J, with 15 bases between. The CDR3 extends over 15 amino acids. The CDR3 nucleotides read TGTGCCAGCAGTCGACTGGTATTGGGCACCGGGGAGCTGTTTTTT. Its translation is CASSRLVLGTGELFF.

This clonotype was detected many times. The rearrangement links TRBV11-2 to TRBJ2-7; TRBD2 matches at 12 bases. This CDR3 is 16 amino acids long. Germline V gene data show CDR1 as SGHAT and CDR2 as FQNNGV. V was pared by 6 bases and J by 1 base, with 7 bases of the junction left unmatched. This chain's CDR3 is CASRPLAGGFSYEQYF. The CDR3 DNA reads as TGTGCCAGCAGACCTCTAGCGGGAGGGTTTTCCTACGAGCAGTACTTC.

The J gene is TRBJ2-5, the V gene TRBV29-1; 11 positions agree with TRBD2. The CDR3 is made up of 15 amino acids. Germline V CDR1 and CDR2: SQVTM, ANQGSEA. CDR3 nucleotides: TGCAGGGTTCTGGGTAGCGGGAGGGAAGGAGAGACCCAGTACTTC. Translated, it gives CRVLGSGREGETQYF.

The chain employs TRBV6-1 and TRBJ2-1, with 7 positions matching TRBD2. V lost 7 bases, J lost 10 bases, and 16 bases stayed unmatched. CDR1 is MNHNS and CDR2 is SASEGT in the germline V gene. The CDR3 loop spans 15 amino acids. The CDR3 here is CASTGLEGNGYEQFF. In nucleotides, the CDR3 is TGTGCCAGCACAGGACTAGAGGGTAACGGCTACGAGCAGTTCTTC.

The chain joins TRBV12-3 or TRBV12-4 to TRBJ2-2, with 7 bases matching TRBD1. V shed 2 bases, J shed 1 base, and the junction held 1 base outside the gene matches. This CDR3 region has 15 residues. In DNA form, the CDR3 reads TGTGCCAGCAGTTTATACAGGGGGAACACCGGGGAGCTGTTTTTT. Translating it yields CASSLYRGNTGELFF.

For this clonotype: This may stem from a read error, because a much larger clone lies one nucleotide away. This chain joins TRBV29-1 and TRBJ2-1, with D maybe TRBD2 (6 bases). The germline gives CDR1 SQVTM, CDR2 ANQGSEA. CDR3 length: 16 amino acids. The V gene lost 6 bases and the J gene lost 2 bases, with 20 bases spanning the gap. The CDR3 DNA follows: TGCAGCGTGAGCCCGGGACTCCGAAGCCCCTACAATGAGCAGTTCTTC. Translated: CSVSPGLRSPYNEQFF.

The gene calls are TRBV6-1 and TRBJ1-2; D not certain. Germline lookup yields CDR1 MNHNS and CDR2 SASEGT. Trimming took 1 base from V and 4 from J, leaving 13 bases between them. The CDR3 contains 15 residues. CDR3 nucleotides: TGTGCCAGCAGTGAAGGGCCAGCTTCATTCTATGGCTACACCTTC. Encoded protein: CASSEGPASFYGYTF.